A selection of T cell receptor beta chains follows, all from one sample in a study of OX40 agonist ivuxolimab in advanced cancers. Clones were read by immunoSEQ multiplex PCR, and TCRdb kept only the in-frame ones, dropping some. The sample has tens of thousands of clones, approximately 89% seen once; the top ten hold over 0.15%. The sequencing used CD4+ or CD8+ T cells sorted from blood, collected in a trial of the OX40 agonist ivuxolimab. Receptors were obtained from an adult with an advanced solid tumor such as melanoma, head and neck, liver or kidney cancer. The CDR3 runs from the conserved cysteine through the conserved F or W. D genes are given only for firm matches. For some rows the clone size is stated as once, few or many, or as a class when expanded; others skip it.

CDR3 length: 13
V gene: TRBV6-1
J gene: TRBJ1-2
D gene: -
clone size: -
CDR3 DNA: TGTGCCAGCAGTTATACATCTAACTATGGCTACACCTTC
CDR3 protein: CASSYTSNYGYTF

CDR3 length: 14
V gene: TRBV19
J gene: TRBJ1-1
D gene: -
clone size: -
CDR3 DNA: TGTGCCAGTAGTAAGGGGACACAGAACACTGAAGCTTTCTTT
CDR3 protein: CASSKGTQNTEAFF

CDR3 length: 13
V gene: TRBV6-1
J gene: TRBJ1-5
D gene: -
clone size: -
CDR3 DNA: TGTGCCAGCAGGGGCCAGGGTGGCCAGCCCCAGCATTTT
CDR3 protein: CASRGQGGQPQHF

CDR3 length: 14
V gene: TRBV5-1
J gene: TRBJ2-7
D gene: -
clone size: -
CDR3 DNA: TGCGCCAGCAGCTTGACGGGACACCAGTACGAGCAGTACTTC
CDR3 protein: CASSLTGHQYEQYF

CDR3 length: 15
V gene: TRBV5-1
J gene: TRBJ2-1
D gene: -
clone size: -
CDR3 DNA: TGCGCCAGCAGCTTGGGGCTAGGAGGCGACAATGAGCAGTTCTTC
CDR3 protein: CASSLGLGGDNEQFF

CDR3 length: 15
V gene: TRBV11-2
J gene: TRBJ1-5
D gene: -
clone size: few
CDR3 DNA: TGTGCCAGCAGCTTAGATACGGGACGAAATCAGCCCCAGCATTTT
CDR3 protein: CASSLDTGRNQPQHF

CDR3 length: 11
V gene: TRBV20-1
J gene: TRBJ2-1
D gene: -
clone size: -
CDR3 DNA: TGCAGTTTCCCTAGCGCCAATGAGCAGTTCTTC
CDR3 protein: CSFPSANEQFF

CDR3 length: 14
V gene: TRBV5-6
J gene: TRBJ2-7
D gene: -
clone size: -
CDR3 DNA: TGTGCCAGCAGCTTGGAGTCCGGGGCCTACGAGCAGTACTTC
CDR3 protein: CASSLESGAYEQYF

CDR3 length: 13
V gene: TRBV7-2
J gene: TRBJ1-2
D gene: -
clone size: -
CDR3 DNA: TGTGCCAGCAGCCCGGCCCGGGGCTATGGCTACACCTTC
CDR3 protein: CASSPARGYGYTF

CDR3 length: 14
V gene: TRBV10-3
J gene: TRBJ2-7
D gene: -
clone size: -
CDR3 DNA: TGTGCCATCTCCGAGGGGCAGGTGCGATACGAGCAGTACTTC
CDR3 protein: CAISEGQVRYEQYF

CDR3 length: 15
V gene: TRBV5-1
J gene: TRBJ2-7
D gene: -
clone size: -
CDR3 DNA: TGCGCCAGCAGCTTGCTCCCGGGGACCTCCTACGAGCAGTACTTC
CDR3 protein: CASSLLPGTSYEQYF

CDR3 length: 14
V gene: TRBV27
J gene: TRBJ2-5
D gene: -
clone size: -
CDR3 DNA: TGTGCCAGCAGCCCGACAGCCTACCAAGAGACCCAGTACTTC
CDR3 protein: CASSPTAYQETQYF

CDR3 length: 14
V gene: TRBV5-1
J gene: TRBJ2-1
D gene: -
clone size: -
CDR3 DNA: TGCGCCAGCAGCTTGTCCGGCCCGAACAATGAGCAGTTCTTC
CDR3 protein: CASSLSGPNNEQFF

CDR3 length: 13
V gene: TRBV30
J gene: TRBJ2-7
D gene: TRBD2
clone size: -
CDR3 DNA: TGTGCCTGGAAACTAGCGGGGGGCTACGAGCAGTACTTC
CDR3 protein: CAWKLAGGYEQYF

CDR3 length: 14
V gene: TRBV7-6
J gene: TRBJ2-2
D gene: -
clone size: -
CDR3 DNA: TGTGCCAGCAGCTTAATACAGTCAAGCGGGGAGCTGTTTTTT
CDR3 protein: CASSLIQSSGELFF

CDR3 length: 15
V gene: TRBV25-1
J gene: TRBJ1-1
D gene: TRBD1
clone size: few
CDR3 DNA: TGTGCCAGCAGTACAGGGGGCGCGCGGGACACTGAAGCTTTCTTT
CDR3 protein: CASSTGGARDTEAFF

CDR3 length: 14
V gene: TRBV2
J gene: TRBJ2-5
D gene: TRBD1
clone size: -
CDR3 DNA: TGTGCCAGCAGCGTGGACAGGGGGCTGGAGACCCAGTACTTC
CDR3 protein: CASSVDRGLETQYF

CDR3 length: 15
V gene: TRBV7-7
J gene: TRBJ2-2
D gene: -
clone size: -
CDR3 DNA: TGTGCCAGCACTCCGGGGGCAGGGAACACCGGGGAGCTGTTTTTT
CDR3 protein: CASTPGAGNTGELFF

CDR3 length: 14
V gene: TRBV27
J gene: TRBJ1-6
D gene: -
clone size: -
CDR3 DNA: TGTGCCAGCAGTTTAAGAGGGTTTTATTCACCCCTCCACTTT
CDR3 protein: CASSLRGFYSPLHF

CDR3 length: 14
V gene: TRBV4-1
J gene: TRBJ2-7
D gene: -
clone size: -
CDR3 DNA: TGCGCCAGCAGCCAAGCTCAAAGCTCCTACGAGCAGTACTTC
CDR3 protein: CASSQAQSSYEQYF

CDR3 length: 17
V gene: TRBV9
J gene: TRBJ1-3
D gene: -
clone size: -
CDR3 DNA: TGTGCCAGCAGCGTAGGGTCTTGGGGGGTCGCTGGAAACACCATATATTTT
CDR3 protein: CASSVGSWGVAGNTIYF

CDR3 length: 15
V gene: TRBV28
J gene: TRBJ2-3
D gene: -
clone size: -
CDR3 DNA: TGTGCCAGCAGTTTACCAGGCAGGGAATCAGATACGCAGTATTTT
CDR3 protein: CASSLPGRESDTQYF

CDR3 length: 15
V gene: TRBV7-9
J gene: TRBJ1-2
D gene: TRBD1
clone size: few
CDR3 DNA: TGTGCCAGCAGCTCGCCGGGACAGGGGAGCTATGGCTACACCTTC
CDR3 protein: CASSSPGQGSYGYTF

CDR3 length: 16
V gene: TRBV19
J gene: TRBJ1-6
D gene: TRBD1
clone size: -
CDR3 DNA: TGTGCCAGTAGTGTCCAGGGGGCAACACTTAATTCACCCCTCCACTTT
CDR3 protein: CASSVQGATLNSPLHF

CDR3 length: 14
V gene: TRBV6-5
J gene: TRBJ2-7
D gene: TRBD1
clone size: -
CDR3 DNA: TGTGCCAGCAGTAAAACCGGGACAGGGTATGAGCAGTACTTC
CDR3 protein: CASSKTGTGYEQYF

CDR3 length: 12
V gene: TRBV30
J gene: TRBJ2-7
D gene: -
clone size: -
CDR3 DNA: TGTGCCTGGGGCAGAGACAATTACGAGCAGTACTTC
CDR3 protein: CAWGRDNYEQYF

CDR3 length: 18
V gene: TRBV10-2
J gene: TRBJ2-7
D gene: -
clone size: -
CDR3 DNA: TGCGCCAGCAGTGATCTCGGGATGGGCGGGAACGTCAACTACGAGCAGTACTTC
CDR3 protein: CASSDLGMGGNVNYEQYF

CDR3 length: 15
V gene: TRBV19
J gene: TRBJ2-2
D gene: -
clone size: -
CDR3 DNA: TGTGCCAGTAGTATGCTCAGCCCCCTAAGCGGGGAGCTGTTTTTT
CDR3 protein: CASSMLSPLSGELFF

CDR3 length: 16
V gene: TRBV6-6
J gene: TRBJ1-3
D gene: -
clone size: -
CDR3 DNA: TGTGCCAGCAGTTACCCGACAGGAGTTGTAGGAAACACCATATATTTT
CDR3 protein: CASSYPTGVVGNTIYF

CDR3 length: 15
V gene: TRBV19
J gene: TRBJ2-7
D gene: TRBD1
clone size: -
CDR3 DNA: TGTGCCAGTACCCCAACCGGGACAGGTACCTACGAGCAGTACTTC
CDR3 protein: CASTPTGTGTYEQYF

CDR3 length: 14
V gene: TRBV30
J gene: TRBJ1-3
D gene: -
clone size: -
CDR3 DNA: TGTGCCTGCCCAATCGGGGGTTCTGGAAACACCATATATTTT
CDR3 protein: CACPIGGSGNTIYF

CDR3 length: 17
V gene: TRBV18
J gene: TRBJ2-7
D gene: TRBD2
clone size: -
CDR3 DNA: TGTGCCAGCTCACGAAACACAAGACTAGCGGGGGCCTACGAGCAGTACTTC
CDR3 protein: CASSRNTRLAGAYEQYF

CDR3 length: 14
V gene: TRBV6-6
J gene: TRBJ2-1
D gene: -
clone size: -
CDR3 DNA: TGTGCCAGCAGTTACTCACAGGGCCACAATGAGCAGTTCTTC
CDR3 protein: CASSYSQGHNEQFF

CDR3 length: 13
V gene: TRBV27
J gene: TRBJ2-7
D gene: -
clone size: -
CDR3 DNA: TGTGCCAGCACGGGCGGGGACTCCTACGAGCAGTACTTC
CDR3 protein: CASTGGDSYEQYF

CDR3 length: 12
V gene: TRBV7-2
J gene: TRBJ1-2
D gene: -
clone size: few
CDR3 DNA: TGTGCCAGCAGCTTAGGTCAAGGTGGCTACACCTTC
CDR3 protein: CASSLGQGGYTF

CDR3 length: 13
V gene: TRBV5-1
J gene: TRBJ1-1
D gene: -
clone size: -
CDR3 DNA: TGCGCCAGCAGCTTGGAGGCACATTCTGAAGCTTTCTTT
CDR3 protein: CASSLEAHSEAFF

CDR3 length: 13
V gene: TRBV7-2
J gene: TRBJ2-1
D gene: -
clone size: -
CDR3 DNA: TGTGCCAGCAGCTTATCCGGGATAGGGGAGCAGTTCTTC
CDR3 protein: CASSLSGIGEQFF

CDR3 length: 12
V gene: TRBV30
J gene: TRBJ2-1
D gene: -
clone size: -
CDR3 DNA: TGTGCCTGGAGCGGCGTTCGCAATGAGCAGTTCTTC
CDR3 protein: CAWSGVRNEQFF

CDR3 length: 13
V gene: TRBV5-1
J gene: TRBJ2-1
D gene: TRBD1
clone size: -
CDR3 DNA: TGCGCCAGCAGCCTTCCTGGACAGGCGTCGCAGTTCTTC
CDR3 protein: CASSLPGQASQFF

CDR3 length: 15
V gene: TRBV6-5
J gene: TRBJ2-2
D gene: TRBD2
clone size: -
CDR3 DNA: TGTGCCAGCAGTCGACTAGCGGGAGGATACGGGGAGCTGTTTTTT
CDR3 protein: CASSRLAGGYGELFF